These T cell receptor beta chains were read from a single sample in a study of blood T cell repertoires in COVID-19. TCRdb's table, derived via immunoSEQ multiplex PCR, lists solely in-frame clones and lacks some. Counted here are 75,000 to 95,000 clones, 79% occurring once; the ten biggest clones make up less than 6%. Material: peripheral blood. The receptors were gathered from a woman older than 75 with active or convalescent COVID-19. The CDR3 runs from the conserved cysteine through the conserved F or W. A D gene is named only where the DNA matches it firmly. Some rows mark clone size as missing; the rest say once, few, many or name a class of expanded clone.

>TRBJ1-5|.|.|13|TRBV12-3/TRBV12-4
TGTGCCAGCAGTCTCAGGGCCAATCAGCCCCAGCATTTT
CASSLRANQPQHF
>TRBJ1-1|.|.|15|TRBV7-2
TGTGCCAGCAGCCCCACCTCAGGGCTTTACACTGAAGCTTTCTTT
CASSPTSGLYTEAFF
>TRBJ1-4|.|.|15|TRBV4-3
TGCGCCAGCAGCCAAGATCCAAGGACTGAAGAAAAACTGTTTTTT
CASSQDPRTEEKLFF
>TRBJ2-7|.|TRBD2|14|TRBV20-1
TGCAGTGCTAGTCCTAGCGGGGGGAATTACGAGCAGTACTTC
CSASPSGGNYEQYF
>TRBJ1-2|.|.|15|TRBV7-9
TGTGCCAGCAGCTTAAGGGGTCTTAACCACTATGGCTACACCTTC
CASSLRGLNHYGYTF
>TRBJ1-6|.|.|18|TRBV4-1
TGCGCCAGCACGTCAGATCTCAGGGGCCGCTCCTATAATTCACCCCTCCACTTT
CASTSDLRGRSYNSPLHF
>TRBJ1-6|.|TRBD1|15|TRBV6-2/TRBV6-3
TGTGCCAGCAGTTACGGGACAGGGTTCGCTTCACCCCTCCACTTT
CASSYGTGFASPLHF
>TRBJ1-6|.|TRBD1|16|TRBV7-9
TGTGCCAGCAGCCCGATTGGGACAGGGGGCGAATCACCCCTCCACTTT
CASSPIGTGGESPLHF
>TRBJ1-6|few|.|15|TRBV2
TGTGCCAGCAGCTCTGGACAGCCTTGGGATTCACCCCTCCACTTT
CASSSGQPWDSPLHF
>TRBJ1-1|.|TRBD1|16|TRBV6-6
TGTGCCAGCAGTTACCCCGGGACAGGAATGAACACTGAAGCTTTCTTT
CASSYPGTGMNTEAFF
>TRBJ2-1|.|.|15|TRBV7-8
TGTGCCAGCAGCTTAAAGGGAGGCCCGTACAATGAGCAGTTCTTC
CASSLKGGPYNEQFF
>TRBJ2-7|.|TRBD1|15|TRBV5-1
TGCGCCATCACGGTCCGGGACAGGGAACCCTACGAGCAGTACTTC
CAITVRDREPYEQYF
>TRBJ2-4|.|TRBD1|15|TRBV30
TGTGCCTGGGGCCTAGCCCGGGACAGACAAAACATTCAGTACTTC
CAWGLARDRQNIQYF
>TRBJ2-7|.|TRBD2|12|TRBV10-3
TGTGCCTCCCTGGGGGGGACCTACGAGCAGTACTTC
CASLGGTYEQYF
>TRBJ2-2|.|TRBD1|16|TRBV7-9
TGTGCCAGCAGCCCCTCAGACAGGGGGCAAACCGGGGAGCTGTTTTTT
CASSPSDRGQTGELFF
>TRBJ2-5|.|.|14|TRBV7-9
TGTGCCAGCAGCTTAGGTTTGTCCGGGGAGACCCAGTACTTC
CASSLGLSGETQYF
>TRBJ2-3|.|TRBD2|15|TRBV4-1
TGCGCCAGCAGCCAAGCGGGACTAGTCAAGGATACGCAGTATTTT
CASSQAGLVKDTQYF
>TRBJ2-3|once|TRBD2|18|TRBV7-2
TGTGCCAGCAGCTTAGGCCCCTCTAGCGGGCCTAGCACAGATACGCAGTATTTT
CASSLGPSSGPSTDTQYF
>TRBJ2-5|few|TRBD2|14|TRBV11-3
TGTGCCAGCAGCAAAGGTGGCGGGGGGCAGACCCAGTACTTC
CASSKGGGGQTQYF
>TRBJ1-1|.|TRBD1|16|TRBV28
TGTGCCAGCACCTCCCCTATGGGACAGGGATACACTGAAGCTTTCTTT
CASTSPMGQGYTEAFF
>TRBJ2-1|.|.|15|TRBV6-1
TGTGCCAGCAGTGAATCGGGGGGCATTTTTAATGAGCAGTTCTTC
CASSESGGIFNEQFF
>TRBJ1-6|.|.|14|TRBV19
TGTGCCAGTAGTATCCCTTCGGAGAGTTCACCCCTCCACTTT
CASSIPSESSPLHF
>TRBJ1-2|.|.|13|TRBV7-2
TGTGCCAGCAGCGAGTACTATAACTATGGCTACACCTTC
CASSEYYNYGYTF
>TRBJ1-4|few|.|14|TRBV5-1
TGCGCCAGCAGCTTGACAGCAACTAATGAAAAACTGTTTTTT
CASSLTATNEKLFF
>TRBJ2-3|.|.|19|TRBV23-1
TGCGCCAGCAGTCATGTGTCTTCGAGCGGGCCGCCTAGCACAGATACGCAGTATTTT
CASSHVSSSGPPSTDTQYF
>TRBJ1-2|.|.|15|TRBV4-1
TGCGCCAGCAGCCAAGATTACACGGGGAACTATGGCTACACCTTC
CASSQDYTGNYGYTF
>TRBJ2-1|.|.|15|TRBV5-8
TGTGCCAGCAGCTTGTGGAGCAGGGAATACAATGAGCAGTTCTTC
CASSLWSREYNEQFF
>TRBJ2-3|.|.|14|TRBV9
TGTGCCAGCAGCCTTACGAGGGGGACAGATACGCAGTATTTT
CASSLTRGTDTQYF
>TRBJ1-5|.|.|16|TRBV7-2
TGTGCCAGCAGCTCCGGGAGCCAGCTGTACAATCAGCCCCAGCATTTT
CASSSGSQLYNQPQHF
>TRBJ1-2|few|TRBD1|14|TRBV19
TGTGCCAGTATCCGACAGGGGAAGGGCTATGGCTACACCTTC
CASIRQGKGYGYTF
>TRBJ1-5|.|TRBD1|16|TRBV28
TGTGCCAGCAGTTCCCCCGGGACAGGGTATAATCAGCCCCAGCATTTT
CASSSPGTGYNQPQHF